The rows below give T cell receptor beta chains drawn from one sample of a study of cytomegalovirus exposure and HLA in healthy donors. TCRdb's copy holds only in-frame clones and misses some; the assay was immunoSEQ multiplex PCR. The sample consists of 150,000 to 200,000 clones, more than 80% of them appearing once. The sample comprised PBMCs. These receptors all come from a woman aged 18 to 35 in good health and CMV-seronegative. The CDR3 runs from the conserved cysteine through the conserved F or W. Each record gives: D gene, J gene, clone size, V gene, CDR3 DNA, CDR3 protein. A D gene is named only where the DNA matches it firmly. The size of a clone is reported for some rows only, either as once, few or many, or as a class for expanded clones.

d_gene: .; j_gene: TRBJ2-7; abundance: .; v_gene: TRBV5-5; CDR3nt: TGTGCCAGCAGCTTCCTTGGATCACAGGTACCTCGTCAGGGTCACGAGCAGTACTTC; CDR3aa: CASSFLGSQVPRQGHEQYF
d_gene: .; j_gene: TRBJ2-1; abundance: .; v_gene: TRBV7-2; CDR3nt: TGTGCCAGCAGCTTATTTAACAATGAGCAGTTCTTC; CDR3aa: CASSLFNNEQFF
d_gene: .; j_gene: TRBJ1-4; abundance: .; v_gene: TRBV6-1; CDR3nt: TGTGCCAGCAGTGACTATGGTAATGAAAAACTGTTTTTT; CDR3aa: CASSDYGNEKLFF
d_gene: .; j_gene: TRBJ1-2; abundance: .; v_gene: TRBV18; CDR3nt: TGTGCCAGCTCACCGAAACGCGTCGACTATGGCTACACCTTC; CDR3aa: CASSPKRVDYGYTF
d_gene: .; j_gene: TRBJ1-6; abundance: .; v_gene: TRBV7-9; CDR3nt: TGTGCCAGCAGCTTAGGAAACAGGGTCAATTCACCCCTCCACTTT; CDR3aa: CASSLGNRVNSPLHF
d_gene: .; j_gene: TRBJ2-3; abundance: once; v_gene: TRBV19; CDR3nt: TGTGCCAGCTCGGGAGTAGATACGCAGTATTTT; CDR3aa: CASSGVDTQYF
d_gene: TRBD2; j_gene: TRBJ2-3; abundance: .; v_gene: TRBV11-2; CDR3nt: TGTGCCAGCAGCTTACTCCTAGCGGGAGGGCCAGGAACTGATACGCAGTATTTT; CDR3aa: CASSLLLAGGPGTDTQYF
d_gene: TRBD1; j_gene: TRBJ2-7; abundance: .; v_gene: TRBV5-1; CDR3nt: TGCGCCAGCAGTAAAGGGACAGATCCCTACGAGCAGTACTTC; CDR3aa: CASSKGTDPYEQYF
d_gene: .; j_gene: TRBJ2-3; abundance: .; v_gene: TRBV5-4; CDR3nt: TGTGCCAGCAGCTTGACAGGGCCGGGCACAGATACGCAGTATTTT; CDR3aa: CASSLTGPGTDTQYF
d_gene: .; j_gene: TRBJ2-1; abundance: few; v_gene: TRBV7-9; CDR3nt: TGTTCCAGTATGGCCCCGGGACTTTCAAACAATGAGCAGTTCTTC; CDR3aa: CSSMAPGLSNNEQFF
d_gene: TRBD2; j_gene: TRBJ2-1; abundance: .; v_gene: TRBV10-3; CDR3nt: TGTGCCATCAGTGAGTCCCGCATCGCGACTAGCTGGTTCGATGAGCAGTTCTTC; CDR3aa: CAISESRIATSWFDEQFF
d_gene: TRBD2; j_gene: TRBJ2-7; abundance: .; v_gene: TRBV5-1; CDR3nt: TGCGCCAGCAGCTTGGCGCCGAGTGGGGGGGAGCAGCACTTC; CDR3aa: CASSLAPSGGEQHF
d_gene: .; j_gene: TRBJ2-4; abundance: .; v_gene: TRBV5-1; CDR3nt: TGCGCCAGCAGATTAGGGGAAAGGAACATTCAGTACTTC; CDR3aa: CASRLGERNIQYF
d_gene: .; j_gene: TRBJ2-7; abundance: .; v_gene: TRBV28; CDR3nt: TGTGCCAGCAGACCAAGACTGAATTCCGAGCAGTACTTC; CDR3aa: CASRPRLNSEQYF
d_gene: .; j_gene: TRBJ1-1; abundance: .; v_gene: TRBV28; CDR3nt: TGTGCCAGCAGTCCCAGTAACACTGAAGCTTTCTTT; CDR3aa: CASSPSNTEAFF
d_gene: TRBD1; j_gene: TRBJ2-2; abundance: .; v_gene: TRBV27; CDR3nt: TGTGCCGGACGACAGGGGAGCGGCGGGGAGCTGTTTTTT; CDR3aa: CAGRQGSGGELFF
d_gene: TRBD1; j_gene: TRBJ1-4; abundance: few; v_gene: TRBV7-9; CDR3nt: TGTGCCAGCAGCCATCAGAGGGGGGGGACAGGGGATGAAAAACTGTTTTTT; CDR3aa: CASSHQRGGTGDEKLFF
d_gene: TRBD1; j_gene: TRBJ2-4; abundance: .; v_gene: TRBV29-1; CDR3nt: TGCAGCGTTGGACAGGGGGTAAAAAACATTCAGTACTTC; CDR3aa: CSVGQGVKNIQYF
d_gene: TRBD1; j_gene: TRBJ1-2; abundance: once; v_gene: TRBV28; CDR3nt: TGTGCCAGCAGTACCTGGGACAGGCTATGGGGCTACACCTTC; CDR3aa: CASSTWDRLWGYTF
d_gene: .; j_gene: TRBJ2-7; abundance: .; v_gene: TRBV18; CDR3nt: TGTGCCAGCTCACCGGGGTCTGGAACTAGTGAGCAGTACTTC; CDR3aa: CASSPGSGTSEQYF
d_gene: TRBD1; j_gene: TRBJ1-4; abundance: .; v_gene: TRBV2; CDR3nt: TGTGCCAGCAGGGTTGCTCCCTTGGGTGACAGGGGCGGATCTAATGAAAAACTGTTTTTT; CDR3aa: CASRVAPLGDRGGSNEKLFF
d_gene: .; j_gene: TRBJ1-1; abundance: .; v_gene: TRBV28; CDR3nt: TGTGCCAGCATGGAGGGGCTAGTCACTTCGAACACTGAAGCTTTCTTT; CDR3aa: CASMEGLVTSNTEAFF
d_gene: TRBD1; j_gene: TRBJ1-2; abundance: .; v_gene: TRBV28; CDR3nt: TGTGCCAGCAAGAATAGGGACAGGTCCTATGGCTACACCTTC; CDR3aa: CASKNRDRSYGYTF
d_gene: TRBD1; j_gene: TRBJ2-3; abundance: few; v_gene: TRBV19; CDR3nt: TGTGCCAGCCGGACAGGGGGCCGCCCAGATACGCAGTATTTT; CDR3aa: CASRTGGRPDTQYF
d_gene: .; j_gene: TRBJ2-3; abundance: few; v_gene: TRBV19; CDR3nt: TGTGCCAGTAGTCAGGGCAGGATTTTAGTGGATACGCAGTATTTT; CDR3aa: CASSQGRILVDTQYF
d_gene: TRBD1; j_gene: TRBJ1-4; abundance: .; v_gene: TRBV27; CDR3nt: TGTGCCAGCAGCCTCCGAGGGGGCGGCAGGGAAAAACTGTTTTTT; CDR3aa: CASSLRGGGREKLFF
d_gene: .; j_gene: TRBJ1-2; abundance: once; v_gene: TRBV5-1; CDR3nt: TGCGCCAGCAGTATTACTAACTATGGCTACACCTTC; CDR3aa: CASSITNYGYTF
d_gene: TRBD1; j_gene: TRBJ2-7; abundance: once; v_gene: TRBV27; CDR3nt: TGTGCCAGCAGTTCCGGGACAGGGGGGTACGAGCAGTACTTC; CDR3aa: CASSSGTGGYEQYF
d_gene: .; j_gene: TRBJ2-7; abundance: .; v_gene: TRBV5-6; CDR3nt: TGTGCCAGCAGTTCGGGGAACGATCCCTACGAGCAGTACTTC; CDR3aa: CASSSGNDPYEQYF
d_gene: .; j_gene: TRBJ2-5; abundance: .; v_gene: TRBV28; CDR3nt: TGTGCCAGCAGTTTGGCAGATATCCTCCAAGAGACCCAGTACTTC; CDR3aa: CASSLADILQETQYF
d_gene: .; j_gene: TRBJ1-6; abundance: .; v_gene: TRBV25-1; CDR3nt: TGTGCCAGCAGGTCAGGGAATTCACCCCTCCACTTT; CDR3aa: CASRSGNSPLHF
d_gene: TRBD2; j_gene: TRBJ2-5; abundance: .; v_gene: TRBV28; CDR3nt: TGTGCCAGCAGTTTCAGGGCTAGCGGGAGGGCCCGGGAGACCCAGTACTTC; CDR3aa: CASSFRASGRARETQYF
d_gene: .; j_gene: TRBJ1-5; abundance: .; v_gene: TRBV7-2; CDR3nt: TGTGCCAGCAGCTTAGCCCTTCAGCCCCAGCATTTT; CDR3aa: CASSLALQPQHF
d_gene: TRBD1; j_gene: TRBJ1-2; abundance: .; v_gene: TRBV14; CDR3nt: TGTGCCAGCAGCCAGGGAACAGGGGCGCATGGCTATGGCTACACCTTC; CDR3aa: CASSQGTGAHGYGYTF
d_gene: .; j_gene: TRBJ2-3; abundance: .; v_gene: TRBV7-8; CDR3nt: TGTGCCAGCAGCTTACAGGGCAGCACAGATACGCAGTATTTT; CDR3aa: CASSLQGSTDTQYF
d_gene: TRBD2; j_gene: TRBJ2-5; abundance: .; v_gene: TRBV6-4; CDR3nt: TGTGCCAGCAGTGACAAGAATGCCGGGAGGTGGCAAGAGACCCAGTACTTC; CDR3aa: CASSDKNAGRWQETQYF
d_gene: .; j_gene: TRBJ2-5; abundance: .; v_gene: TRBV5-1; CDR3nt: TGCGCCAGCAGCGGGGGACTCAGGGAGACCCAGTACTTC; CDR3aa: CASSGGLRETQYF
d_gene: TRBD2; j_gene: TRBJ2-1; abundance: .; v_gene: TRBV7-8; CDR3nt: TGTGCCAGCAGCTTCGGACTAGCCGCTTATTACAATGAGCAGTTCTTC; CDR3aa: CASSFGLAAYYNEQFF
d_gene: TRBD1; j_gene: TRBJ2-1; abundance: .; v_gene: TRBV27; CDR3nt: TGTGCCAGCAACCGGGACAGGGGGCTGAACAATGAGCAGTTCTTC; CDR3aa: CASNRDRGLNNEQFF
d_gene: .; j_gene: TRBJ2-7; abundance: once; v_gene: TRBV4-2; CDR3nt: TGTGCCAGCAGCCAAGAAGGAGAATCTGTATACGAGCAGTACTTC; CDR3aa: CASSQEGESVYEQYF
d_gene: TRBD2; j_gene: TRBJ2-7; abundance: .; v_gene: TRBV7-2; CDR3nt: TGTGCCAGCAGCTTAGATGTTAGCGGGGTTGGCTACGAGCAGTACTTC; CDR3aa: CASSLDVSGVGYEQYF
d_gene: .; j_gene: TRBJ2-1; abundance: .; v_gene: TRBV11-3; CDR3nt: TGTGCCAGCAGCTTACAAATGGGGCCCTACAATGAGCAGTTCTTC; CDR3aa: CASSLQMGPYNEQFF
d_gene: .; j_gene: TRBJ2-3; abundance: .; v_gene: TRBV5-6; CDR3nt: TGTGCCAGCAGCCGAGGGCCCACTAGCACAGATACGCAGTATTTT; CDR3aa: CASSRGPTSTDTQYF
d_gene: .; j_gene: TRBJ2-7; abundance: few; v_gene: TRBV10-3; CDR3nt: TGTGCCATCAGTGAGTCTAGCGGCCCAACCTACGAGCAGTACTTC; CDR3aa: CAISESSGPTYEQYF
d_gene: TRBD2; j_gene: TRBJ2-2; abundance: .; v_gene: TRBV9; CDR3nt: TGTGCCAGCAGCGTAGAATCGGGGACTAGCGGGAGGGCGTACACCGGGGAGCTGTTTTTT; CDR3aa: CASSVESGTSGRAYTGELFF
d_gene: .; j_gene: TRBJ2-2; abundance: .; v_gene: TRBV9; CDR3nt: TGTGCCAGCAGCGTAGTTAGAGGTTCCACCGGGGAGCTGTTTTTT; CDR3aa: CASSVVRGSTGELFF
d_gene: .; j_gene: TRBJ1-4; abundance: .; v_gene: TRBV7-6; CDR3nt: TGTGCCAGCAGCTTATTCAGTGAACCGGGTAAACTGTTTTTT; CDR3aa: CASSLFSEPGKLFF
d_gene: .; j_gene: TRBJ1-5; abundance: .; v_gene: TRBV19; CDR3nt: TGTGCCAGTAGTATAATGTCGGGGGATCAGCCCCAGCATTTT; CDR3aa: CASSIMSGDQPQHF
d_gene: TRBD1; j_gene: TRBJ2-3; abundance: .; v_gene: TRBV6-1; CDR3nt: TGTGCCAGCAGTGTTACAGGGGCGCGCGCAGATACGCAGTATTTT; CDR3aa: CASSVTGARADTQYF
d_gene: TRBD2; j_gene: TRBJ2-1; abundance: .; v_gene: TRBV18; CDR3nt: TGTGCCAGCTCACGGCCAGGAGCGGGAGGTTGGGATGAGCAGTTCTTC; CDR3aa: CASSRPGAGGWDEQFF
d_gene: TRBD1; j_gene: TRBJ1-2; abundance: .; v_gene: TRBV27; CDR3nt: TGTGCCAGCGGCGCACAGGGGTCCTATGGCTACACCTTC; CDR3aa: CASGAQGSYGYTF
d_gene: .; j_gene: TRBJ2-7; abundance: .; v_gene: TRBV7-9; CDR3nt: TGTGCCAGCAGCGGGAGTTTCGGACAGCGATCCTACGAGCAGTACTTC; CDR3aa: CASSGSFGQRSYEQYF